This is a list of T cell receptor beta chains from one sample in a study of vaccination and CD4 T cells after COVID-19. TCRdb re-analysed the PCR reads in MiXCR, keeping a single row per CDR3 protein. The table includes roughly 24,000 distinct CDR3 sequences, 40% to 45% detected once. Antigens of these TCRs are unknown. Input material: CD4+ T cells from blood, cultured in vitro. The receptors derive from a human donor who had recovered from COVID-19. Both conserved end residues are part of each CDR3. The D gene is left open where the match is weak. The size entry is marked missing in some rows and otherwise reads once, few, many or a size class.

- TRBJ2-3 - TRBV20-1 CSAARPPLGDTQYF TGCAGTGCTGCTCGGCCGCCCCTGGGAGATACGCAGTATTTT
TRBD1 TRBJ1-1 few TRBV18 CASSPTTDRLNTEAFF TGTGCCAGCTCACCTACTACGGACAGGCTGAACACTGAAGCTTTCTTT
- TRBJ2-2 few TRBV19 CASRVFNTGELFF TGTGCCAGTAGGGTCTTTAACACCGGGGAGCTGTTTTTT
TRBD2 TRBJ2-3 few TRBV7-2 CASSFGGGTDTQYF TGTGCCAGCAGCTTCGGGGGGGGCACAGATACGCAGTATTTT
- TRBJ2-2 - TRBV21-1 CASSSGTSGEDTGELFF TGTGCCAGCAGCAGCGGGACTAGCGGGGAGGACACCGGGGAGCTGTTTTTT
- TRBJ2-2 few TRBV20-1 CSASSGNTGELFF TGCAGTGCTAGTTCCGGGAACACCGGGGAGCTGTTTTTT
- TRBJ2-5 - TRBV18 CASSSISGTRETQYF TGTGCCAGCTCATCAATATCAGGGACGAGGGAGACCCAGTACTTC
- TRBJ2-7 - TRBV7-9 CASSPPTVFSYEQYF TGTGCCAGCAGCCCCCCTACAGTATTCTCCTACGAGCAGTACTTC
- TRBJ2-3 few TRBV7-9 CASSTGLTLPTDTQYF TGTGCCAGCAGTACAGGGCTCACCTTACCCACAGATACGCAGTATTTT
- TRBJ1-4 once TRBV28 CASMTTGFGTNEKLFF TGTGCCAGCATGACCACAGGGTTCGGGACTAATGAAAAACTGTTTTTT
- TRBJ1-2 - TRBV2 CASSDRGYGYTF TGTGCCAGCAGTGACAGGGGCTATGGCTACACCTTC
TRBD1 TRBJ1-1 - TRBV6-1 CASSRTGGVTEAFF TGTGCCAGCAGCCGGACAGGAGGGGTCACTGAAGCTTTCTTT
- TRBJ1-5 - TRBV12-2 CASRLGMGKTGGHLIQPQHF TGTGCAAGTCGCTTAGGTATGGGCAAAACAGGGGGCCATCTAATTCAGCCCCAGCATTTT
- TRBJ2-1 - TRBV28 CASSLTGNSYNEQFF TGTGCCAGCAGTCTCACAGGGAACTCCTACAATGAGCAGTTCTTC
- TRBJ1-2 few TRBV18 CASSPPTTVDYGYTF TGTGCCAGCTCGCCACCGACGACGGTAGACTATGGCTACACCTTC
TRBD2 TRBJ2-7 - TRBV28 CASSPPTGRLEQYF TGTGCCAGCAGTCCCCCCACCGGGAGGCTTGAGCAGTACTTC
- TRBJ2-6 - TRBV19 CASSILRTGANVLTF TGTGCCAGTAGTATCTTGCGGACTGGGGCCAACGTCCTGACTTTC
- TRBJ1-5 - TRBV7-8 CASSPDPGTNQPQHF TGTGCCAGCAGCCCCGACCCAGGGACCAATCAGCCCCAGCATTTT
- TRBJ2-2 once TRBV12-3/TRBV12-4 CASSFSAWTATGELFF TGTGCCAGCAGTTTTTCGGCCTGGACAGCTACCGGGGAGCTGTTTTTT
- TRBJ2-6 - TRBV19 CASSLRSSGANVLTF TGTGCCAGTAGTTTGCGGTCTTCTGGGGCCAACGTCCTGACTTTC
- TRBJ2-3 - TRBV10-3 CAISEGPQTTSRQYF TGTGCCATCAGTGAGGGCCCCCAGACTACCTCGAGGCAGTATTTT
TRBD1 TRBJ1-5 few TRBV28 CASSSSGGQGGQPQHF TGTGCCAGCAGCTCTTCCGGGGGACAGGGAGGTCAGCCCCAGCATTTT
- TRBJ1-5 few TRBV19 CASSSQVSQPQHF TGTGCCAGTAGTTCGCAGGTGAGTCAGCCCCAGCATTTT
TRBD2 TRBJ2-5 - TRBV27 CASRGLAGGPSQETQYF TGTGCCAGCAGGGGACTAGCGGGAGGGCCGTCCCAAGAGACCCAGTACTTC
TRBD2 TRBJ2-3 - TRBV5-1 CASSQRLAGNTDTQYF TGCGCCAGCAGCCAGAGACTAGCGGGGAACACAGATACGCAGTATTTT
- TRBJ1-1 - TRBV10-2 CASSEVRTEAFF TGCGCCAGCAGTGAGGTCCGGACTGAAGCTTTCTTT
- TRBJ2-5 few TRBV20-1 CSARDGRDSLQETQYF TGCAGTGCTAGAGATGGTAGAGACAGCCTCCAAGAGACCCAGTACTTC
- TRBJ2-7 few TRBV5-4 CASTGSSTYEQYF TGTGCCAGCACCGGGTCTTCCACCTACGAGCAGTACTTC
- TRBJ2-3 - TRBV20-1 CSASNYPTQYF TGCAGTGCTAGTAATTACCCCACGCAGTATTTT
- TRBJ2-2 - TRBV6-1 CASNKGPTPGELFF TGTGCCAGCAATAAGGGCCCGACACCCGGGGAGCTGTTTTTT
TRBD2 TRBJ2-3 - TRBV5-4 CASSSKLLAGPTDTQYF TGTGCCAGCAGCTCGAAATTACTAGCGGGACCCACAGATACGCAGTATTTT
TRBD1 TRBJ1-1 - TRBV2 CASSVRGRTEAFF TGTGCCAGCAGTGTCAGGGGGCGGACTGAAGCTTTCTTT
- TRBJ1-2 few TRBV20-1 CSGADNYGYTF TGCAGTGGGGCCGATAACTATGGCTACACCTTC
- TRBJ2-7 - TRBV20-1 CSARIAASSYEQYF TGCAGTGCTAGGATAGCGGCGAGCTCCTACGAGCAGTACTTC
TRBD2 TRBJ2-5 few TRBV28 CASRLTAGEGTQYF TGTGCCAGCAGACTAACCGCGGGAGAGGGGACCCAGTACTTC
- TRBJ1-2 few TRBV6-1 CASSEAPLYGYTF TGTGCCAGCAGTGAGGCCCCCTTATATGGCTACACCTTC
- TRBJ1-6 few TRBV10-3 CAISGTVNSPLHF TGTGCCATCAGTGGGACAGTTAATTCACCCCTCCACTTT
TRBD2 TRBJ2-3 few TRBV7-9 CASSELAGVQDTQYF TGTGCCAGCAGCGAACTAGCGGGGGTCCAAGATACGCAGTATTTT
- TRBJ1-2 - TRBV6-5 CASSYFTETDGYTF TGTGCCAGCAGTTACTTTACGGAAACAGATGGCTACACCTTC
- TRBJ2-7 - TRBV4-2 CASSQNRISYEQYF TGTGCCAGCAGCCAGAACAGGATCTCCTACGAGCAGTACTTC
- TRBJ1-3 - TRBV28 CASSLAGTLRNTIYF TGTGCCAGCAGTTTAGCCGGGACACTAAGAAACACCATATATTTT
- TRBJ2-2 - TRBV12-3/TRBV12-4 CASSLPGRGGELFF TGTGCCAGCAGTTTACCGGGACGGGGCGGGGAGCTGTTTTTT
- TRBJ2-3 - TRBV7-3 CASSSQGGKADTQYF TGTGCCAGCAGCTCTCAGGGGGGGAAGGCAGATACGCAGTATTTT